This T cell receptor beta chain was identified during a study of blood T cell repertoires in COVID-19. Study information: Spain, Italy and the United States supplied samples that represented acute and convalescent COVID-19. The analysed material was cDNA or gDNA that came from T cells, B-cell-depleted T cells, or PBMCs.

The CDR3 sequence is 16 residues long. V lost 4 bases, J lost 3 bases, and 10 bases stayed unmatched. The V gene's germline CDR1 is ENHRY and CDR2 SYGVKD. TCRdb's copy holds only in-frame clones and misses some; the assay was immunoSEQ multiplex PCR. The table has roughly 39,000 clones, around 87% seen once; the top ten hold around 9.6%. The V call is TRBV10-3, the J call TRBJ2-3, with TRBD2 matching 7 bases. The sequence was obtained from a woman aged 80 or over with active COVID-19. Sequencing input: peripheral blood. The CDR3 region is CAISASSSGATDTQYF. The CDR3 region has the DNA TGTGCCATCAGTGCTTCTTCCAGCGGGGCTACAGATACGCAGTATTTT.